The 21 T cell receptor beta chains below all came from one sample that was sequenced in a study of spatial heterogeneity in lung cancer. General observations from the study: The number of expanded tumor alpha and beta chains correlated with mutation number.

Time point described: sample taken at primary tumor resection. No antigen has been identified for these receptors. TCRdb called the 5' RACE reads again in MiXCR, with one record for every CDR3 protein. The table shows about 5,700 distinct CDR3 sequences, with under 20% occurring only once. This specimen was lung tumor tissue, taken at surgery. The receptors were gathered from a male donor with early-stage non-small cell lung cancer.

Within the sample, this clonotype is medium-sized. This chain connects TRBV4-3 to TRBJ2-2; 12 bases align to TRBD2. Per the germline V gene, CDR1 is LGHNA and CDR2 is YSLEER. V trimming: 5 bases; J trimming: 3 bases; junction bases outside the gene matches: 7. This CDR3 has 17 amino acids. The CDR3 protein is CASSTLAGGRDTGELFF. As DNA, the CDR3 is TGCGCCAGCAGCACACTAGCGGGGGGAAGGGACACCGGGGAGCTGTTTTTT.

This clonotype occurred a few times. J is TRBJ2-3 and V is TRBV5-4; 10 bases are a match to TRBD2. The germline V gene has CDR1 SGHNT and CDR2 YYREEE (reference sequence). Trimming at V came to 4 bases and at J to 1 base, leaving 3 bases not matched to a gene. This CDR3 contains 15 residues. The CDR3 reads CASSRGTSGTDTQYF. Here the CDR3 DNA reads TGTGCCAGCAGCCGCGGGACTAGCGGCACAGATACGCAGTATTTT.

The genes are TRBV12-3 or TRBV12-4 and TRBJ2-5; TRBD2 might be the D (5 bases). The CDR3 consists of 13 residues. The V gene lost 2 bases and the J gene lost 5 bases, with 9 bases spanning the gap. The CDR3 reads CASSLRGSETQYF. The CDR3, as DNA: TGTGCCAGCAGTTTACGGGGAAGCGAGACCCAGTACTTC.

This clonotype is medium-sized by share. V is TRBV7-2 and J is TRBJ2-3; 11 bases match TRBD2. V was pared by 2 bases and J by 2 bases, with 12 bases of the junction left unmatched. This CDR3 has 19 amino acids. In germline, CDR1 is SGHTA, CDR2 FQGNSA. The chain's CDR3 is CASSLKSWASGGPTDTQYF. CDR3 sequence (DNA): TGTGCCAGCAGCTTAAAATCTTGGGCTAGCGGGGGGCCCACAGATACGCAGTATTTT.

The V call is TRBV10-3, the J call TRBJ2-3; 14 nucleotides agree with TRBD2. Trimming removed 10 bases from V and 6 bases from J; junction bases left unmatched: 12. This CDR3 region has 16 residues. Germline CDR1 reads ENHRY; CDR2 reads SYGVKD. The chain's CDR3 is CASQGTGLAGVDTQYF. CDR3 sequence (DNA): TGTGCCAGCCAGGGAACGGGACTAGCGGGAGTTGATACGCAGTATTTT.

Points on this clonotype: A read error is possible here, since a much larger clone lies one base away. CDR3 residues: CACSLEQEYYNEQFF. The CDR3 DNA is TGCGCCTGCAGCTTGGAACAGGAGTACTACAATGAGCAGTTCTTC. V is TRBV5-1 and J is TRBJ2-1; the D gene is possibly TRBD1 (5 bases). Germline CDR1 SGHRS, CDR2 YFSETQ. This CDR3 spans 15 amino acids.

This clonotype qualifies as medium-sized. The chain combines TRBV7-6 with TRBJ2-7; TRBD2 is a possible D gene (6 bases). The CDR3 extends over 19 amino acids. V dropped 0 bases and J dropped 0 bases, with 21 bases sitting between them. Germline loops: CDR1 SGHVS, CDR2 FNYEAQ. In nucleotides, the CDR3 is TGTGCCAGCAGCTTAGCGAGTGGGGGAGGAGGGGCCTCCTCCTACGAGCAGTACTTC. Amino acids: CASSLASGGGGASSYEQYF.

This clonotype was observed a few times. The V gene is TRBV7-9, the J gene TRBJ1-1; 11 bases are shared with TRBD1. Trimming cost V 4 bases and J 8 bases; bases outside gene matches: 6. Germline CDR1 reads SEHNR; CDR2 reads FQNEAQ (reference sequence). The CDR3 extends over 14 amino acids. This CDR3 is CASSSGTGGKEAFF. CDR3 sequence (DNA): TGTGCCAGCAGCTCCGGGACAGGGGGAAAGGAAGCTTTCTTT.

The J gene is TRBJ2-3, the V gene TRBV6-5, with D perhaps TRBD1 or TRBD2 (5 bases each). The V gene lost 6 bases and the J gene lost 3 bases, with 16 bases spanning the gap. Germline V gives CDR1 MNHEY, CDR2 SVGAGI. This CDR3 contains 15 residues. CDR3 residues: CASRIVRGVTDTQYF. CDR3 bases: TGTGCCAGCAGGATTGTCCGAGGGGTAACAGATACGCAGTATTTT.

Remarks on this clonotype: A read error may be the cause here, since a much bigger clone is one base away. J is TRBJ2-5 and V is TRBV7-6; D is undetermined. This CDR3 contains 13 residues. Germline V gene data show CDR1 as SGHVS and CDR2 as FNYEAQ. CDR3 bases: TGTGCCAGCAGCTCGAGCCACCAAGAGGCCCAGTACTTC. Its protein is CASSSSHQEAQYF.

Sample share makes this clonotype medium-sized. This chain links TRBV18 with TRBJ2-7, with D perhaps TRBD1 (5 bases). Germline CDR1 is KGHSH and CDR2 is LQKENI. V was cut by 3 bases and J by 5 bases, with 11 bases left in between. The CDR3 has 13 amino acids. The CDR3: CASSPDINDEQYF. The CDR3 DNA follows: TGTGCCAGCTCACCGGACATAAACGACGAGCAGTACTTC. The variable domain in full, completed from reference TRBV18 and TRBJ2-7, reads NAGVMQNPRHLVRRRGQEARLRCSPMKGHSHVYWYRQLPEEGLKFMVYLQKENIIDESGMPKERFSAEFPKEGPSILRIQQVVRGDSAAYFCASSPDINDEQYFGPGTRLTVT.

In this sample, this clonotype is medium-sized (0.01 to 0.1%). The chain is built from TRBV9 and TRBJ2-7; maybe TRBD1 (6 bases). V dropped 4 bases and J dropped 7 bases, with 21 bases sitting between them. CDR3 length equals 15 residues. CDR1 is SGDLS, CDR2 YYNGEE, per germline. Here the CDR3 DNA reads TGTGCCAGCAGCAAGGGGGAGCAGCCCGGACGAGAGCAGTACTTC. Translating gives CASSKGEQPGREQYF.

This clonotype is termed medium-sized. V gene TRBV20-1 combines with J gene TRBJ2-1; TRBD2 is a possible D gene (5 bases). The length of the CDR3 is 15 residues. Looked up from germline, CDR1 is DFQATT and CDR2 is SNEGSKA (reference sequence). V was shortened by 3 bases and J by 4 bases, with 16 bases between the two germline ends. Here the CDR3 DNA reads TGCAGTGCTAGCAGCGCGACCAGCGGATACAATGAGCAGTTCTTC. Amino acid sequence: CSASSATSGYNEQFF.

This clonotype was found many times. V is TRBV20-1 and J is TRBJ2-1; 9 bases match TRBD2. The germline CDR1 and CDR2 sequences are DFQATT and SNEGSKA (reference sequence). The CDR3 is 18 residues long. V dropped 2 bases and J dropped 5; count of bases not matched to a gene: 16. The DNA of the CDR3 is TGCAGTGCTAGATCCGGTAGCGGGGGTTATAACTTTAACAATGAGCAGTTCTTC. Translating gives CSARSGSGGYNFNNEQFF.

In its sample, this clonotype ranks as medium-sized. The CDR3, as DNA: TGTGCCAGCATTCTAGGTGGGCTTGGCGACGAGCAGTACTTC. Translated: CASILGGLGDEQYF. The gene calls are TRBV12-3 or TRBV12-4 and TRBJ2-7; the D is unclear. V was shortened by 7 bases and J by 5 bases, with 18 bases between the two germline ends. CDR3 size: 14 residues.

This clonotype was seen a few times. The chain joins TRBV20-1 to TRBJ1-5; possible D gene TRBD1, 5 bases. Trimming left V 5 bases short and J 3 bases short, with 17 bases between. The CDR3 contains 15 residues. Per the germline V gene, CDR1 is DFQATT and CDR2 is SNEGSKA (reference sequence). The CDR3 DNA is TGCAGTGCTCGACAGTCTACGGGGGACAATCAGCCCCAGCATTTT. It translates to CSARQSTGDNQPQHF.

In its sample, this clonotype ranks as medium-sized. DNA for the CDR3: TGTGCCAGCAGCTTAGTCGGGACTAGCGGAGCCGGGGTAGTGGATACGCAGTATTTT. Its translation is CASSLVGTSGAGVVDTQYF. This chain uses TRBV7-2 with TRBJ2-3, with 11 bases fitting TRBD2. Germline trimming cut 1 base from V and 6 bases from J; bases unmatched to any gene: 15. Germline loops: CDR1 SGHTA, CDR2 FQGNSA. This CDR3 comprises 19 residues.

This clonotype has just one count. This chain's CDR3 is CASSHLSYNEQFF. The CDR3, as DNA: TGCGCCAGCAGCCACCTCTCCTACAATGAGCAGTTCTTC. The gene calls are TRBV4-3 and TRBJ2-1; no clear D. Trimming cost V 3 bases and J 0 bases, with 3 bases left between them. This CDR3 contains 13 residues. Looked up from germline, CDR1 is LGHNA and CDR2 is YSLEER.

This chain connects TRBV5-1 to TRBJ2-7; D is undetermined. Germline assignment: CDR1 SGHRS and CDR2 YFSETQ. The V gene lost 0 bases and the J gene lost 5 bases, with 15 bases spanning the gap. CDR3 length: 15 residues. The CDR3 here is CASSLARNPGDEQYF. The CDR3 DNA follows: TGCGCCAGCAGCTTGGCGAGAAACCCAGGCGACGAGCAGTACTTC.

This clonotype is medium-sized in the sample. The chain uses TRBV9 and TRBJ2-3, with TRBD2 matching over 9 bases. The ends lost 0 bases at V and 4 bases at J; junction bases unmatched: 6. Germline CDR1 SGDLS, CDR2 YYNGEE. The CDR3 consists of 16 residues. CDR3: CASSVGSSGSADTQYF. Written as DNA, the CDR3 is TGTGCCAGCAGCGTAGGTAGTAGCGGGAGTGCAGATACGCAGTATTTT.

This clonotype is judged medium-sized. The CDR3 DNA reads as TGTGCCAGCAGCCCCCTTAGGGGCACCGGGGAGCTGTTTTTT. It encodes CASSPLRGTGELFF. The chain is built from TRBV11-2 and TRBJ2-2; the D gene is possibly TRBD1 (5 bases). The V gene's germline CDR1 is SGHAT and CDR2 FQNNGV. Trimming removed 5 bases from V and 4 bases from J, with 11 bases in between. The CDR3 runs to 14 residues.